The sequence of this T cell receptor (beta chain) was determined in a study of CD8+CD57+ T cells in acquired aplastic anemia (dated by TCRdb to the late 2010s). For context, the study as a whole: On average, sorted CD4+ and CD8+ cells yielded about 3 ug of extracted DNA, with a range of 0.2 to 27.4 ug. CD8+CD57+ expansion was defined as frequency above the mean frequency observed in healthy subjects. General findings and caveats noted by the study authors: Twenty-nine CD8+ CDR3 sequences were found in both patients and controls but appeared to be highly expressed in patients and within the immunodominant clones of the patients. Between patients and healthy controls, no significant difference in CD8+ Simpson's diversity was found (P=0.060).

Concerning this clonotype: What this receptor recognizes is not known. No quality values exist for individual bases; no much larger clone is one base distant.

TCR beta VDJ combination and CDR3 sequence profiling used genomic DNA as the template. An Illumina HiSeq 2000 was the platform used for TCR repertoire sequencing. Processing in the source paper ran as follows. Repertoire assessment relied on Simpson's diversity index, CDR3 size and DJ length profiles, and TRBV/TRBJ rearrangement plots. The immunodominant clone was defined as the most abundant DNA sequence in deep sequencing data. CDR3 amino acid sequences were screened for sharing across subjects and were compared with published repertoires and the VDJdb database. Starting from the raw public reads, TCRdb applied fastp trimming at Q25, assembled clones with MiXCR and retained in-frame beta chains. Under each unique CDR3 protein, matching rows form one entry showing the most common genes and DNA. TCRdb's processing, not the study's, gives the V and J calls here. Counted in this sample were under 350,000 distinct CDR3 sequences; approximately 57% of them appeared once. The ten largest clones capture around 1.3% of the sample.

Flow cytometry had shown CD8+CD57+ cell expansion in the patients selected for sequencing. All patients had severe acquired aplastic anemia diagnosed by International Study of Aplastic Anemia and Agranulocytosis and Camitta criteria. Patients had received no therapy at the time of blood sampling. In the study, sorted CD4+ and CD8+ blood T cells from patients with severe aplastic anemia and from healthy subjects underwent deep sequencing of TCR repertoires. In the USA, patient enrollment took place under clinicaltrials.gov protocols 00001620, 01623167, 00001397, 00071045, 00081523 and 00961064. Ficoll-Paque density gradient centrifugation was used to isolate peripheral blood mononuclear cells. Before DNA extraction, CD4+ and CD8+ T cells were sorted by FACS or by magnetic beads. The source is a human donor with aplastic anemia. Specimen: sorted CD4+, CD8+, or CD8+CD57+ T cells (not recorded which) from PBMCs.

The CDR3 protein: CASEWDYSYNEQFF. The sequenced DNA: TGTGCCAGTGAGTGGGACTATTCCTACAATGAGCAGTTCTTC. The chain uses TRBV2 and TRBJ2-1, with 7 middle bases fitting TRBD2. The CDR3 runs 14 amino acids, cysteine and phenylalanine included. The sequence is cut down to CDR3 DNA, 42 bases in frame from base 1. CDR1 and CDR2, per the germline V gene, are SNHLY and FYNNEI. The junction shows trimming of 9 bases on V and 1 base on J, and the gene matches do not reach 6 bases of it.